Below, one TCR beta chain is given with its context. The clone's antigen remains unknown. Base qualities are not provided; no much larger clone lies one nucleotide away. In total, over 600 healthy bone marrow donors made up the cohort. At the time of sampling, all cohort members were nominally healthy, though unrecorded immune exposures were likely present. The donor was CMV seronegative and belonged to the group of 352 seronegative cohort members. A peripheral blood sample was provided by each donor, and peripheral blood mononuclear cells were used for TCR beta sequencing. The Qiagen DNeasy Blood Extraction Kit was used to extract genomic DNA from the blood cell samples. This sample was taken from a study of cytomegalovirus exposure and HLA in healthy donors (dated by TCRdb to about 2017). For the wider study: According to an earlier analysis of several hundred of the donors, about 179 million T cells yielded 117 million unique TCR beta sequences and around 280 Gb of sequence data. In a later analysis, previously published TCR beta repertoires from 550 to 750 donors were re-analyzed and high-resolution HLA genotyping was added so that TCR occurrence patterns could be studied. Rather than drawing on any new phenotypic data, the later analysis identified candidate immune exposures from TCR beta sequences and the way those sequences occurred across donors. Of the 350 to 450 genotyped donors, 81% fell in the genetic ancestry cluster associated with self-reported Caucasian donors. All discovery cohort repertoires had been generated using a single sequencing platform. Using immunosequencing, the study profiled T cell repertoires from 500 to 800 subjects and related those repertoires to cytomegalovirus serostatus. The study aimed to test whether signatures of past pathogen exposure could be identified by cataloging public T cell receptors. Besides the first cohort of about 730 subjects, a separate validation cohort made up of over 95 different subjects was used. To decide whether each TCR beta V gene segment behaved as functional or pseudogenic, an earlier analysis of 587 of the donors relied on high-throughput TCR beta sequencing. High-throughput TCR immunosequencing, statistical association of individual TCRs with disease status, and machine learning were combined to predict cytomegalovirus infection status. Among about 390 genotyped donors of the cohort, an average of around 240,000 unique TCR beta nucleotide sequences were sequenced per donor, around a sixth of them non-productive. Typing coverage varied by locus: roughly 629-640 donors for A, B, C, DRB1 and DQB1; some 520 for DQA1; around 570 for DPA1; approximately 450 for DPB1. A later genetic analysis used genome-wide SNP genotypes for about 65% of the 666 donors, treating that subset as a discovery cohort. Approximately 300 gigabases of sequencing data and tens of millions of unique TCR sequences were included in an early release covering about 600 HLA-typed donors. Donor age, sex, ethnicity and CMV serostatus were compiled together with the repertoire data. HLA typing covered class I and class II loci at four-digit resolution. Because of strong linkage in the cohort, five DR-DQ haplotypes were treated as single units for association and clustering.

The CDR3 starts with the cysteine, ends with the phenylalanine, and has 14 residues. Kept here is only the CDR3 DNA, which spans 42 bases and is read in frame from base 1. Trimmed from V: 4 bases; trimmed from J: 8 bases; junction bases lacking a gene match: 11. The germline V gene specifies SGHDT as CDR1 and YYEEEE as CDR2. The library was obtained by the immunoSEQ multiplex PCR assay. A mixture of 60 forward primers for TCR Vbeta segments and 13 reverse primers for TCR Jbeta segments was used in the multiplex PCR. The CDR3 region of rearranged TCR beta genes was amplified from genomic DNA with a multiplex PCR assay. The Illumina HiSeq System was used to sequence the amplified TCR beta libraries as 87-base-pair reads. In the authors' own workflow: Across the 670 or so repertoires, a later analysis counted some 80 million unique TCR beta chains, roughly 11 million of which were shared by at least two donors. A nearest-neighbor algorithm error-corrected the raw reads and collapsed the reads into unique sequences, merging closely related sequences to remove PCR and sequencing errors. To assign V, D and J gene segments, CDR3 sequences were aligned to IMGT reference sequences. Each retained sequence needed at least a six-nucleotide match to both a V gene segment and a J gene segment. A rearrangement counted as productive if the CDR3 had no stop codons and remained in frame with V and J, and every other rearrangement counted as non-productive. CDR3 was defined according to IMGT convention as the region running from the second conserved V-encoded cysteine to the conserved J-encoded phenylalanine. Sequences without an unambiguous match to a single V gene segment were excluded from the earlier analysis of 500 to 700 of the donors. In an earlier analysis of roughly 500 of the donors, V segments were called functional above 56.7% productive rearrangements and were called segregating when the between-donor standard deviation exceeded 5%. A statistical classification framework was developed to diagnose cytomegalovirus status using the catalog of TCR beta chain sequences. A later analysis assigned V and J genes by comparing TCR nucleotide sequences with IMGT/GENE-DB human TR gene sequences. Using the TCRdist pipeline, a later analysis assigned CDR3 sequences along with most-parsimonious VDJ recombination scenarios. In a later analysis, each TCR beta chain was defined by its CDR3 amino acid sequence together with its V-gene family, and reads without a unique V-gene family were excluded. A later analysis removed several hundred highly shared, low-generation-probability nucleotide sequences to deal with suspected cross-contamination and a sequencing artifact. In a later analysis, a clonal expansion index for each public chain was calculated from normalized within-repertoire ranks of inferred template counts. A later analysis computed generation probabilities with a VDJ recombination model fitted to out-of-frame rearrangements, and checked the results against IGoR. In a later analysis, TCR-TCR, TCR-HLA and TCR-CMV co-occurrence was scored with hypergeometric tests, and a repertoire-size bias correction was applied to TCR pairs. To estimate false discovery rates, a later analysis permuted the HLA or CMV assignments 20 times. In a later analysis, co-occurring TCRs were grouped using DBSCAN, with TCRdist sequence similarity added in when clustering inside HLA-allele-positive subsets. Repertoires with fewer than 30,000 or more than 120,000 public chains were left out of co-occurrence clustering, as were five repertoires with anomalous nucleotide sharing. Not all clones reach the TCRdb copy of this immuneACCESS table, which keeps in-frame sequences only. Checked studies attribute under half of the gap to unresolved V genes and leave the rest unexplained. V and J calls and clone size follow that table, whereas D and trimming were derived from the DNA. Within this sample are some 150,000 clones, with 80% of them counted one time only. The ten largest clonotypes hold approximately 4.5% of the sample.

Overall results and qualifications from the work: Approximately 16 rarely observed V segments, including chromosome 9 orphons, were excluded from the earlier analysis of about 600 of the donors because counts were too low. Compared with equally common non-associated chains, HLA-associated TCR beta chains in a later analysis were more clonally expanded and had lower generation probabilities. Cytomegalovirus status was reported to be diagnosed by the classifier with high specificity and sensitivity in both the original and validation cohorts. Three of the identified cytomegalovirus-associated TCR beta chains were confirmed in vitro to be specific for cytomegalovirus antigens. In an earlier analysis of approximately 590 of the donors, most TCR beta V segments appeared in productive rearrangements about 90% or about 30% of the time, broadly matching IMGT annotations. Only TCR beta chains were sequenced in this cohort, and the absence of alpha or paired-chain data limited detectable features. The 87-base-pair reads could not distinguish some IMGT-functional V segments, including TRBV6-2 and TRBV6-3, so those segments were excluded. While some public TCRs were present in many individuals, most TCR sequences turned up only very rarely across donors. A further reported finding was that TCR beta sequences accurately predicted the HLA-A and HLA-B alleles for most subjects in the first cohort. When HLA alleles, especially DR and DQ, strongly co-occurred, attributing TCR associations to individual alleles was difficult. In a later analysis, several top co-occurrence clusters were reported to appear linked to parvovirus B19, influenza, CMV and Epstein-Barr virus. The study gave a list of 150 to 200 TCR beta chains associated with cytomegalovirus. In a later analysis, most CMV-associated TCR beta chains were found to appear HLA-restricted, with HLA associations seemingly driven largely by CMV exposure. Because some donors lacked HLA typing at each locus, the association tests relied only on the typed subset. In a later analysis, the rate of TCR association differed among HLA loci, with DRB1 alleles having the most associated TCRs and HLA-C alleles having the fewest. A later genetic analysis reported fewer N-insertions in productive TCRs among donors in an Asian-associated ancestry cluster than the roughly 670-donor mean. According to the authors, the approach could potentially be generalized to other disease states and immunological phenotypes. A cluster of highly shared sequence variants was judged likely to represent a technical artifact of the sequencing pipeline. Roughly uniform sequencing depth across donors was assumed in presence/absence analyses, although this assumption may not hold. Correlated functional status among segregating V segments might reflect linkage disequilibrium, but an unknown experimental factor could not be ruled out. In a later analysis, 15,000 to 20,000 TCR beta sequences were associated with specific HLA alleles at a false discovery rate of 0.05. A later genetic analysis associated a missense DCLRE1C variant with V-gene and J-gene trimming of TCR beta chains, and an independent cohort replicated the association. CMV serostatus was the only immune exposure information available for the cohort.

This receptor was obtained from a man aged 25 to 40 in good health and CMV-seronegative. Recombination joined TRBV5-6 with TRBJ1-2; TRBD1 matches 7 bases in the middle. The sequenced sample was PBMCs. The CDR3 region reads CASSLPTGPGGYTF. The sequenced DNA is TGTGCCAGCAGCCTCCCGACAGGGCCTGGGGGCTACACCTTC.